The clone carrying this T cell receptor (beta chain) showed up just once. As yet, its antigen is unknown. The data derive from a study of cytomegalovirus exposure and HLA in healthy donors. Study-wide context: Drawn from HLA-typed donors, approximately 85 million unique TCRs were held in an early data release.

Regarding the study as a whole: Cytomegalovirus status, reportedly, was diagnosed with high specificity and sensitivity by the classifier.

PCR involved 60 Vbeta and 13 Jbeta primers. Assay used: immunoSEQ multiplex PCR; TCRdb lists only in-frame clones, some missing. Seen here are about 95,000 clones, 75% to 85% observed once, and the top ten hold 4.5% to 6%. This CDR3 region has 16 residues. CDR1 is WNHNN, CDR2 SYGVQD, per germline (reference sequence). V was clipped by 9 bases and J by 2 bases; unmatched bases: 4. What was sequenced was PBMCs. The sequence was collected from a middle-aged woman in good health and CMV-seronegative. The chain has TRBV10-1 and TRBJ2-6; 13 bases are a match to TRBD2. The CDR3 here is CARTSGGATGANVLTF. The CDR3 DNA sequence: TGCGCCAGAACTAGCGGGGGGGCGACTGGGGCCAACGTCCTGACTTTC.